This TCR beta chain came from a study of glioma-infiltrating T cells after dendritic cell vaccination. The overall study: Monocyte-derived dendritic cells, cultured seven days with IL-4 and GM-CSF, were pulsed with autologous tumor lysate.

All glioblastoma patients lacked an isocitrate dehydrogenase mutation. PBMC sampling occurred before vaccination, two weeks after the third dose, and at progression. Sequenced by immunoSEQ multiplex PCR; TCRdb stores in-frame clones only, minus some. The sample carries just over 95,000 clones, about 79% recorded once. J gave up 7 bases and V 2 bases, and 9 bases lay outside the gene matches. The CDR3 totals 16 residues. Per germline, CDR1 SGHRS and CDR2 YFSETQ. This TCR was sampled from a human donor with glioblastoma. The source material was blood, sampled before dendritic cell vaccination. The V call is TRBV5-1, the J call TRBJ2-1; 10 nucleotides agree with TRBD2. The chain's CDR3 is CASSFILAGEGNEQFF. The CDR3 bases are TGCGCCAGCAGCTTTATTCTAGCGGGAGAAGGGAATGAGCAGTTCTTC.